Listed here is a single T cell receptor beta chain. This entry belongs to a study of blood T cell repertoires in COVID-19. The overall study: The study drew acute and convalescent COVID-19 samples from the United States, Italy and Spain.

Here immunoSEQ multiplex PCR was the method, and the copy in TCRdb shows in-frame clones only, minus some. The sample has under 300,000 clones, around 86% seen once; the top ten hold 3%. The V gene end was trimmed by 11 bases and the J gene end by 3 bases; junction bases not matched to a gene: 7. Germline CDR1 is MNHEY and CDR2 is SVGAGI. The length of the CDR3 is 13 residues. Source material: peripheral blood. J is TRBJ1-5 and V is TRBV6-5; TRBD1 matches at 7 bases. The sequence was obtained from a woman in her 30s with active or convalescent COVID-19. The CDR3 here is CAVGTVANQPQHF. For the CDR3, the DNA is TGTGCCGTAGGGACAGTTGCCAATCAGCCCCAGCATTTT.